Shown below are 26 T cell receptor beta chains from a single sample sequenced in a study of tumor-infiltrating lymphocytes in primary liver carcinoma. Priming with a constant-region primer yielded TCR beta cDNA from around 0.45 ug total RNA. Nested multiplex PCR, run for three rounds with slightly modified ARM-PCR, yielded TCR beta libraries. The study ran its first two PCR rounds for 9 to 10 cycles each, using TRBV1-TRBV30 forward primers and a C-beta reverse primer. TCRdb fed the multiplex PCR reads into MiXCR, producing one record per CDR3 protein. The top ten clones hold roughly half of a sample with around 25,000 distinct CDR3 sequences, around 79% of them seen once. Co-extraction yielded RNA and DNA from around 20-30 mg of unsorted bulk tissue. The sample consisted of liver tumor tissue from sampling region 3. As to subset: tumor region T3, left-lateral pole. The receptors were sampled from a man aged 35 to 55 with primary liver carcinoma and hepatitis B virus infection.

In this sample, this clonotype turned up a few times. At one boundary the junction diverges from the germline segment, which might be a read error. The chain couples TRBV5-1 to TRBJ2-1; the D is unclear. Germline-derived CDR1 and CDR2 are SGHRS and YFSETQ. The CDR3 is 13 amino acids. This CDR3 is CASSMMTFNEQSF. CDR3 nucleotides: TGCGCCAGCAGCATGATGACTTTCAATGAGCAGTCCTTC. Supplemented by reference TRBV5-1 and TRBJ2-1, the full variable domain reads KAGVTQTPRYLIKTRGQQVTLSCSPISGHRSVSWYQQTPGQGLQFLFEYFSETQRNKGNFPGRFSGRQFSNSRSEMNVSTLELGDSALYLCASSMMTFNEQSFGPGTRLTVL.

In its sample, this clonotype was seen many times. This may be a read error: a much more frequent sequence differs by one nucleotide. The V and J genes are TRBV29-1 and TRBJ2-7; TRBD1 or TRBD2 may be the D gene (5 bases each). The CDR3 length is 12 residues. Germline V gene sequence: CDR1 SQVTM, CDR2 ANQGSEA. CDR3 in DNA: TGCAGCGTACGGGACGACACGATGGAGCAGTGCTTC. This gives the protein CSVRDDTMEQCF.

This clonotype came up a few times. The chain carries TRBV19 and TRBJ2-1; D gene unclear. Looked up from germline, CDR1 is LNHDA and CDR2 is SQIVND (reference sequence). The CDR3 totals 16 residues. The V gene lost 5 bases and the J gene lost 0 bases, with 14 bases spanning the gap. This chain's CDR3 is CASSLSTLSSYNEQFF. The CDR3 DNA reads TGTGCCAGTAGTTTGTCAACCTTGAGCTCCTACAATGAGCAGTTCTTC.

Turning to this clonotype: The conserved phenylalanine or tryptophan normally closing the CDR3 is absent here, so this likely arose from a read error. V and J are TRBV5-4 and TRBJ2-7, with 9 positions matching TRBD2. The V and J ends lost 9 bases and 5 bases, in that order; junction bases with no gene match: 15. The CDR3 sequence is 15 residues long. Germline-derived CDR1 and CDR2 are SGHNT and YYREEE (reference sequence). CDR3 protein: CANSLSGTSLDEQYL. Here the CDR3 DNA reads TGTGCCAACAGTCTCTCCGGGACTAGCCTTGACGAGCAGTACTTG.

In the case of this clonotype: A junction boundary mismatches the germline segment, possibly from a read error. The J gene is TRBJ2-1, the V gene TRBV4-1; D tentatively reads TRBD1 or TRBD2 (5 bases each). Germline CDR1 MGHRA, CDR2 YSYEKL. CDR3 length equals 13 residues. CDR3 in DNA: TGCGCCACTAGCCCGGGACGATGGTATGAGGAGTTCTTC. Its translation is CATSPGRWYEEFF.

As concerns this clonotype: The junction departs from germline at one end; a sequencing error may be responsible. This chain connects TRBV6-2 or TRBV6-3 to TRBJ2-3, with D possibly being TRBD2 (6 bases). The CDR3 consists of 11 residues. Germline CDR1 MNHEY, CDR2 SVGEGT. CDR3 protein: CVTTGGDTQYF. For the CDR3, the DNA is TGTGTCACCACCGGAGGGGATACACAGTATTTT.

As concerns this clonotype: Given the absence of the conserved phenylalanine or tryptophan at the CDR3 end, a read error is likely. The DNA is omitted, as the CDR3 cannot be located on it reliably, and the CDR3 follows TCRdb's listing. This CDR3 is CAICGAWGSGANVLSL. The V gene is TRBV10-3, the J gene TRBJ2-6; the table's TRBD1 call for D was not verified on the DNA. CDR1 is ENHRY and CDR2 is SYGVKD in the germline V gene. The CDR3 is 16 amino acids long, termini counted.

With respect to this clonotype: The junction departs from the called germline gene at one end, perhaps through a read error. J is TRBJ2-1 and V is TRBV6-5; 9 nucleotides match TRBD2. The CDR3 loop spans 17 amino acids. Looked up from germline, CDR1 is MNHEY and CDR2 is SVGAGI. Here the CDR3 DNA reads TGCGCCAGAAGTTACTCGGGTAGCGGGAGTCAAGTGATGATCCAGTTCTTC. Translation: CARSYSGSGSQVMIQFF.

A word on this clonotype: The junction departs from the called germline gene at one end, perhaps through a read error. The rearrangement joins TRBV2 to TRBJ2-7; a possible D gene is TRBD2 (6 bases). This CDR3 region has 14 residues. Germline CDR1 reads SNHLY; CDR2 reads FYNNEI. The CDR3: CASSDGPRGGEQCF. The CDR3 DNA reads TGTGCCAGCAGTGACGGCCCTAGGGGAGGCGAGCAGTGCTTC.

In regard to this clonotype: This CDR3 is missing its conserved last phenylalanine or tryptophan, likely due to a read error. The V call is TRBV5-4, the J call TRBJ2-5; 12 bases fit TRBD2. CDR3 size: 15 residues. V gave up 0 bases and J gave up 7 bases; unmatched junction bases: 4. Per the germline V gene, CDR1 is SGHNT and CDR2 is YYREEE (reference sequence). CDR3 loop: CASSLAWTSGVTQYS. The DNA of the CDR3 is TGTGCCAGCAGCTTGGCCTGGACTAGCGGGGTGACCCAGTACTCC.

The chain has TRBV10-3 and TRBJ2-7; possibly TRBD2 for D (5 bases). The germline gives CDR1 ENHRY, CDR2 SYGVKD. V was clipped by 10 bases and J by 5 bases, with 21 bases between them. This CDR3 region has 14 residues. CDR3 coding DNA: TGTGCCACCTCTGATACCTTGACTACCCACGAGCAGTACTTC. Its translation: CATSDTLTTHEQYF.

The gene calls are TRBV6-2 or TRBV6-3 and TRBJ2-1; D not resolved. Germline-derived CDR1 and CDR2 are MNHEY and SVGEGT. The CDR3 covers 11 residues. DNA for the CDR3: TGTGCTTGCAGTTATCGTGCCTCCTTGTTCTTC. Translating gives CACSYRASLFF.

This clonotype was found once. At one end the junction does not follow the germline gene, possibly because of a read error. V and J are TRBV5-1 and TRBJ1-2; D is uncertain. Germline V gives CDR1 SGHRS, CDR2 YFSETQ. This CDR3 is 15 amino acids long. As DNA, the CDR3 is TGCGCCAGCAGTTTTGATGTAGCAGCTAACTATGGCTATACCTTC. This codes for CASSFDVAANYGYTF.

This clonotype was seen only once. The V gene is TRBV4-2, the J gene TRBJ2-3, with 10 bases that match TRBD2. With V trimmed by 2 bases and J by 6 bases, 14 bases remained unmatched. This CDR3 is 18 amino acids long. CDR1 LGHNA and CDR2 YNFKEQ come from the germline V gene. Here the CDR3 DNA reads TGTGCCAGCAGCCAAATGGCGCTTCTAGCGGGAGTGACGGATACGCAGTATTTT. Its protein is CASSQMALLAGVTDTQYF.

As to this clonotype: At one boundary the junction diverges from the germline segment, which might be a read error. The chain links TRBV6-1 to TRBJ1-5; perhaps TRBD1 as D (5 bases). Germline lookup yields CDR1 MNHNS and CDR2 SASEGT. The CDR3 is made up of 14 amino acids. CDR3 residues: CASSEGESDRPRYF. CDR3 nucleotide sequence: TGTGCCAGCAGTGAGGGGGAGTCGGATCGGCCCCGGTATTTT.

The chain employs TRBV6-1 and TRBJ2-7; possible D gene TRBD1, 6 bases. CDR3 length: 13 residues. Germline V gives CDR1 MNHNS, CDR2 SASEGT. V was pared by 2 bases and J by 12 bases, with 17 bases between. CDR3 in amino acids: CASSENRENEWYF. The CDR3 nucleotides read TGTGCCAGCAGTGAAAACAGGGAAAACGAGTGGTACTTC.

As regards this clonotype: Germline and junction disagree at one end, which may indicate a read error. The rearrangement links TRBV12-3 or TRBV12-4 to TRBJ1-5, with a possible D match to TRBD1 (5 bases). This CDR3 comprises 13 residues. The CDR3 is CASRNRNDQPQHF. Written as DNA, the CDR3 is TGTGCCAGCAGAAACAGGAACGATCAGCCCCAACATTTT.

This clonotype turned up a few times. A much bigger clone sits one base away, suggesting this may be a read error. The rearrangement links TRBV30 to TRBJ2-7; 9 bases fit TRBD1. The CDR3 covers 14 residues. With V trimmed by 3 bases and J by 6 bases, 9 bases remained unmatched. CDR1 GTSNPN and CDR2 SVGIG come from the germline V gene (reference sequence). CDR3 nucleotide sequence: TGTGCCTGGAGCGCCGGGACAGGGCCCTGCGAGCAGTACTTC. Translating gives CAWSAGTGPCEQYF.

With respect to this clonotype: A junction end diverges from the germline sequence, so it may reflect a read error. The rearrangement joins TRBV11-2 to TRBJ2-5; D is unclear. The CDR3 consists of 16 residues. The germline V gene has CDR1 SGHAT and CDR2 FQNNGV. In DNA, the CDR3 is TGTGCCAGCAGCCAAACTCCTGGCGTGGGGAATGAGGCCCAATACTTC. Protein product: CASSQTPGVGNEAQYF.

The V call is TRBV4-2, the J call TRBJ2-5; 8 nucleotides agree with TRBD2. The trim removed 0 bases at V and 5 bases at J, leaving 17 bases unmatched. This CDR3 spans 19 amino acids. Germline CDR1 and CDR2: LGHNA and YNFKEQ. The CDR3 DNA follows: TGTGCCAGCAGCCAAGATTCTTTTAGCGGGGAGTTTAGTTCGGAGACCCAGTACTTC. This codes for CASSQDSFSGEFSSETQYF.

This clonotype was recorded only once. Germline and junction disagree at one end, which may indicate a read error. CDR3 region: CVISEIMLRTYEQYF. The DNA of the CDR3 is TGTGTCATCAGTGAGATCATGTTAAGGACTTACGAGCAGTACTTC. This chain connects TRBV10-3 to TRBJ2-7, with D perhaps matching TRBD2 (5 bases). Germline V gene data show CDR1 as ENHRY and CDR2 as SYGVKD. The CDR3 consists of 15 residues.

As for this clonotype: A junction end diverges from the germline sequence, so it may reflect a read error. The chain couples TRBV2 to TRBJ2-7, with a possible D match to TRBD1 (6 bases). Germline-derived CDR1 and CDR2 are SNHLY and FYNNEI. This CDR3 comprises 15 residues. The CDR3 loop is CANSENRAVSYELYF. CDR3 nucleotide sequence: TGTGCCAACAGTGAGAACAGGGCGGTCTCATACGAGCTGTACTTC.

Only one count was recorded for this clonotype. The rearrangement links TRBV19 to TRBJ2-2; TRBD2 matches 8 bases. CDR1 and CDR2 from the germline V gene are LNHDA and SQIVND (reference sequence). Germline trimming cut 6 bases from V and 1 base from J; bases unmatched to any gene: 10. This CDR3 is built from 17 residues. The CDR3 region is CASRVLAGRLNTGELFF. CDR3 nucleotides: TGTGCCAGTAGAGTGCTAGCGGGTCGCCTGAACACCGGGGAGCTGTTTTTT. Full variable domain (rest looked up from reference TRBV19 and TRBJ2-2): DGGITQSPKYLFRKEGQNVTLSCEQNLNHDAMYWYRQDPGQGLRLIYYSQIVNDFQKGDIAEGYSVSREKKESFPLTVTSAQKNPTAFYLCASRVLAGRLNTGELFFGEGSRLTVL.

Concerning this clonotype: The junction departs from germline at one end; a sequencing error may be responsible. The chain uses TRBV11-2 and TRBJ2-5; D may be TRBD1 or TRBD2 (5 bases each). This CDR3 is 18 amino acids long. The germline V gene encodes CDR1 SGHAT and CDR2 FQNNGV. CDR3 region: CASSLAWLAQGKKETHYF. CDR3 DNA sequence: TGTGCCAGCAGCTTAGCGTGGCTAGCCCAGGGAAAAAAAGAGACCCACTACTTC.

This clonotype was counted a single time. Its ends do not fully match the called genes, so a read error is possible. The J gene is TRBJ2-7, the V gene TRBV6-5; 10 bases are shared with TRBD1. Per the germline V gene, CDR1 is MNHEY and CDR2 is SVGAGI. The CDR3 runs 15 residues. In DNA form, the CDR3 reads TGTGTCAGCAGATCAGGACAGGGGGTGGGGCACGAGCAGTACTTT. This codes for CVSRSGQGVGHEQYF.

About this clonotype: The junction differs from germline at one of its ends, possibly a read error. V is TRBV12-3 or TRBV12-4 and J is TRBJ2-4; D possibly corresponds to TRBD1 (5 bases). The CDR3 has 18 amino acids. CDR3 region: CARSLWGGADMAKDIQYF. The CDR3 bases are TGTGCCCGCAGTTTATGGGGTGGGGCGGACATGGCCAAAGACATTCAGTACTTC.